These 25 T cell receptor beta chains were all obtained from the same sample, sequenced in a study of a mutant IDH1 vaccine in newly diagnosed glioma. The assay was immunoSEQ multiplex PCR, and TCRdb's table has in-frame clones only and misses some. The sample lists around 33,000 clones; around 87% were seen once. As for time point: week 47, end of study. What each vaccine dose contained was 300 ug of mutant IDH1 20-mer peptide, accompanied by topical imiquimod. The antigens of these receptors remain unknown. Sequences were derived from PBMCs, sampled from a glioma patient whose treatment included an IDH1 peptide vaccine. The receptors derive from a woman aged 25 to 39 with glioma.

In this sample, this clone turned up a few times. V gene TRBV7-2 combines with J gene TRBJ2-2; perhaps TRBD1 as D (6 bases). The CDR3 totals 16 residues. Germline CDR1 reads SGHTA; CDR2 reads FQGNSA. Deletions cut 5 bases from V and 4 bases from J, with 17 bases between. The CDR3 reads CASSLNPRGSTGELFF. CDR3 DNA: TGTGCCAGCAGCCTCAATCCTAGGGGGAGCACCGGGGAGCTGTTTTTT.

The chain uses TRBV5-4 and TRBJ1-2; no reliable D call. The CDR3 is 15 residues long. V lost 0 bases, J lost 5 bases, and 14 bases lay in between. CDR1 is SGHNT and CDR2 is YYREEE in the germline V gene (reference sequence). CDR3: CASSLGTKRQYGYTF. DNA of the CDR3: TGTGCCAGCAGCTTGGGAACGAAGCGCCAGTATGGCTACACCTTC.

J is TRBJ2-7 and V is TRBV6-1; 10 bases are a match to TRBD1. The germline gives CDR1 MNHNS, CDR2 SASEGT. J lost 3 bases, V lost 1 base, and 0 bases had no gene match. The CDR3 is 14 residues long. CDR3 in amino acids: CASSEGTGGYEQYF. Written as DNA, the CDR3 is TGTGCCAGCAGTGAAGGGACAGGGGGCTACGAGCAGTACTTC.

The chain combines TRBV7-6 with TRBJ1-2, with unresolved D. Germline values: CDR1 SGHVS, CDR2 FNYEAQ. The CDR3 is 15 residues long. Trimming took 1 base from V and 5 from J, leaving 14 bases between them. CDR3 sequence (DNA): TGTGCCAGCAGCTTAGAAGTCTCCCCAGAGTATGGCTACACCTTC. It yields the protein CASSLEVSPEYGYTF.

The genes are TRBV5-4 and TRBJ1-2; TRBD1 is a possible D gene (6 bases). This CDR3 is 13 amino acids long. The germline CDR1 and CDR2 sequences are SGHNT and YYREEE (reference sequence). Deletions cut 1 base from V and 4 bases from J, with 8 bases between. This CDR3 is CASSLWGAYGYTF. The CDR3 DNA reads TGTGCCAGCAGCTTGTGGGGGGCCTATGGCTACACCTTC.

The chain has TRBV18 and TRBJ2-1, with 7 bases that match TRBD1. Germline V gene sequence: CDR1 KGHSH, CDR2 LQKENI. The CDR3 sequence is 14 residues long. Trimming cost V 6 bases and J 7 bases; bases outside gene matches: 9. The CDR3 coding sequence is TGTGCCAGCTCGCCGCCGGGACAGCGGAATGAGCAGTTCTTC. This encodes CASSPPGQRNEQFF.

This rearrangement joins TRBV27 to TRBJ2-7; TRBD2 matches 7 bases. Germline trimming cut 6 bases from V and 5 bases from J; bases unmatched to any gene: 10. Germline V gives CDR1 MNHEY, CDR2 SMNVEV (reference sequence). The CDR3 covers 14 residues. In nucleotides, the CDR3 is TGTGCCAGCAGCCCACGACTAGCCACGAACGAGCAGTACTTC. It encodes CASSPRLATNEQYF.

The chain has TRBV11-3 and TRBJ2-7, with TRBD1 identical over 11 bases. The germline CDR1 and CDR2 sequences are SGHNT and YENEEA. CDR3 size: 14 residues. V was pared by 5 bases and J by 3 bases, with 3 bases of the junction left unmatched. CDR3 bases: TGTGCCAGCAGCGCCGGGACAGGGGGCTACGAGCAGTACTTC. This translates into CASSAGTGGYEQYF.

V gene TRBV5-1 combines with J gene TRBJ2-3; D not certain. V lost 4 bases, J lost 0 bases, and 9 bases lay in between. Per the germline V gene, CDR1 is SGHRS and CDR2 is YFSETQ. This CDR3 contains 14 residues. The CDR3 nucleotides read TGCGCCAGCAGCGCCCGCAGGAGCACAGATACGCAGTATTTT. Translating gives CASSARRSTDTQYF.

CDR3 bases: TGCGCCAGCAGCCTAGGGCTAGCCGCCACGAATACGCAGTATTTT. Protein product: CASSLGLAATNTQYF. The chain uses TRBV4-1 and TRBJ2-3, with D tentatively TRBD2 (5 bases). Germline V gene data show CDR1 as MGHRA and CDR2 as YSYEKL. The CDR3 totals 15 residues. V lost 4 bases and J lost 7, with 18 bases in between.

This clone came up a few times. This sequence joins TRBV14 and TRBJ2-5; D is perhaps TRBD1 (6 bases). V was pared by 2 bases and J by 6 bases, with 13 bases between. The CDR3 sequence is 14 residues long. Germline-derived CDR1 and CDR2 are SGHDN and FVKESK. The DNA of the CDR3 is TGTGCCAGCAGCCAAATACAGGGCCGACAGACCCAGTACTTC. Protein product: CASSQIQGRQTQYF. The whole variable domain, filled in from reference TRBV14 and TRBJ2-5, reads EAGVTQFPSHSVIEKGQTVTLRCDPISGHDNLYWYRRVMGKEIKFLLHFVKESKQDESGMPNNRFLAERTGGTYSTLKVQPAELEDSGVYFCASSQIQGRQTQYFGPGTRLLVL.

The chain combines TRBV6-5 with TRBJ1-2, with unresolved D. V lost 7 bases, J lost 7 bases, and 16 bases lay in between. The CDR3 sequence is 13 residues long. Germline-derived CDR1 and CDR2 are MNHEY and SVGAGI. The CDR3 spells CASTGARTGGYTF. In DNA form, the CDR3 reads TGTGCCAGCACGGGCGCTAGGACGGGTGGCTACACCTTC.

This sequence joins TRBV5-4 and TRBJ2-3; the D gene is possibly TRBD1 (6 bases). The CDR3 consists of 15 residues. V gave up 0 bases and J gave up 8 bases, with 16 bases separating them. The germline V gene encodes CDR1 SGHNT and CDR2 YYREEE (reference sequence). For the CDR3, the DNA is TGTGCCAGCAGCTTGGACTCAGGGGTAGGGGGTACGCAGTATTTT. Protein sequence: CASSLDSGVGGTQYF.

The chain is built from TRBV5-1 and TRBJ1-1; D possibly corresponds to TRBD1 (6 bases). CDR3 length: 14 residues. V was pared by 3 bases and J by 2 bases, with 11 bases between. CDR1 is SGHRS and CDR2 is YFSETQ in the germline V gene. The CDR3 loop reads CASSSGQTNTEAFF. The CDR3 nucleotides are TGCGCCAGCAGCTCTGGACAGACTAACACTGAAGCTTTCTTT.

This chain joins TRBV29-1 and TRBJ2-5, with 7 bases fitting TRBD1. After removal of 7 bases from V and 5 bases from J, the junction contained 4 bases not matched to a gene. Germline V CDR1 and CDR2: SQVTM, ANQGSEA. This CDR3 comprises 11 residues. The DNA of the CDR3 is TGCAGCGCAGGGGGTGTTGAGACCCAGTACTTC. As protein: CSAGGVETQYF.

The chain employs TRBV5-4 and TRBJ2-2; D is possibly TRBD1 (5 bases). The CDR3 length is 14 residues. Trimming took 10 bases from V and 0 from J, leaving 13 bases between them. Germline V lookup: CDR1 SGHNT, CDR2 YYREEE (reference sequence). The CDR3 DNA is TGTGCCTTCTTCGGCAGGGCGAACACCGGGGAGCTGTTTTTT. It encodes CAFFGRANTGELFF.

The V and J genes are TRBV5-1 and TRBJ2-3, with D perhaps given as TRBD1 or TRBD2 (5 bases each). Trimming cost V 5 bases and J 4 bases, with 11 bases left between them. CDR1 SGHRS and CDR2 YFSETQ come from the germline V gene. The CDR3 is made up of 13 amino acids. Written as DNA, the CDR3 is TGCGCCAGCAGTGCCAGAGGGGCAGATACGCAGTATTTT. It yields the protein CASSARGADTQYF.

This clone was counted once. V and J are TRBV5-1 and TRBJ1-4; a possible D gene is TRBD1 (6 bases). The germline V gene has CDR1 SGHRS and CDR2 YFSETQ. The CDR3 is made up of 13 amino acids. Trimming shortened V by 7 bases and J by 5 bases, and 12 bases separated the two germline ends. The CDR3 protein is CASADSPNEKLFF. The CDR3 coding sequence is TGCGCCAGCGCGGACAGCCCAAATGAAAAACTGTTTTTT. Using reference TRBV5-1 and TRBJ1-4 for the parts outside the CDR3, the full variable domain is KAGVTQTPRYLIKTRGQQVTLSCSPISGHRSVSWYQQTPGQGLQFLFEYFSETQRNKGNFPGRFSGRQFSNSRSEMNVSTLELGDSALYLCASADSPNEKLFFGSGTQLSVL.

This sequence joins TRBV19 and TRBJ2-5; 7 bases fit TRBD2. The V segment lost 5 bases and the J segment 2 bases; nucleotides outside the gene matches: 5. The CDR3 spans 14 residues. The germline gives CDR1 LNHDA, CDR2 SQIVND (reference sequence). The CDR3 loop is CASSFRTRQETQYF. The DNA for the CDR3 is TGTGCCAGTAGTTTCCGGACTAGGCAAGAGACCCAGTACTTC. The full variable domain, with the rest looked up from reference TRBV19 and TRBJ2-5, is DGGITQSPKYLFRKEGQNVTLSCEQNLNHDAMYWYRQDPGQGLRLIYYSQIVNDFQKGDIAEGYSVSREKKESFPLTVTSAQKNPTAFYLCASSFRTRQETQYFGPGTRLLVL.

The chain links TRBV6-5 to TRBJ2-7, with D maybe TRBD1 (5 bases). The CDR3 loop spans 13 amino acids. Trimming removed 0 bases from V and 2 bases from J, with 5 bases in between. The germline gives CDR1 MNHEY, CDR2 SVGAGI. Here the CDR3 reads CASSYSGAYEQYF. The CDR3 nucleotides read TGTGCCAGCAGTTACTCAGGGGCCTACGAGCAGTACTTC.

Turning to this clone: Other nucleotide sequences from this sample produce the same CDR3. The chain links TRBV2 to TRBJ1-4; TRBD1 might be the D (5 bases). Germline V gene lookup returns CDR1 SNHLY and CDR2 FYNNEI. Trimming shortened V by 6 bases and J by 7 bases, and 9 bases separated the two germline ends. The CDR3 contains 12 residues. The CDR3 sequence is CASRDRGEKLFF. CDR3 nucleotide sequence: TGTGCCAGCAGGGATAGGGGTGAAAAACTGTTTTTT. Combining the CDR3 with reference TRBV2 and TRBJ1-4 gives the whole variable domain EPEVTQTPSHQVTQMGQEVILRCVPISNHLYFYWYRQILGQKVEFLVSFYNNEISEKSEIFDDQFSVERPDGSNFTLKIRSTKLEDSAMYFCASRDRGEKLFFGSGTQLSVL.

The CDR3 DNA sequence: TGTGCCAGCAGTACCGGACAGGGGACCTACGATGGCTACACCTTC. Residues: CASSTGQGTYDGYTF. This chain uses TRBV6-1 with TRBJ1-2; 9 bases fit TRBD1. The CDR3 length is 15 residues. Germline CDR1 is MNHNS and CDR2 is SASEGT. V lost 5 bases, J lost 6 bases, and 10 bases stayed unmatched.

The rearrangement links TRBV6-4 to TRBJ2-7, with D uncertain. The CDR3 spans 13 residues. V was cut by 2 bases and J by 6 bases, with 11 bases left in between. The germline CDR1 and CDR2 sequences are MRHNA and SNTAGT. The CDR3 spells CASSDGSHSEQYF. The CDR3 DNA reads TGTGCCAGCAGTGACGGGTCTCACTCCGAGCAGTACTTC.

This clone was counted once. This chain links TRBV4-1 with TRBJ1-5; D gene uncertain. CDR3 length equals 13 residues. CDR1 and CDR2 from the germline V gene are MGHRA and YSYEKL. With 9 bases removed from V and 4 bases from J, the gap between germline ends came to 13 bases. In DNA, the CDR3 is TGCGCCAGTGCACGGGCCACTAATCAGCCCCAGCATTTT. It yields the protein CASARATNQPQHF.

V usage is TRBV5-6 and J usage is TRBJ2-1, with D possibly being TRBD1 or TRBD2 (7 bases each). This CDR3 spans 15 amino acids. Germline V gene data show CDR1 as SGHDT and CDR2 as YYEEEE. The V gene lost 4 bases and the J gene lost 4 bases, with 15 bases spanning the gap. CDR3 coding DNA: TGTGCCAGCAGCCCAGGGGGGGGGTTTTACAATGAGCAGTTCTTC. It is translated as CASSPGGGFYNEQFF.